Shown below are 17 T cell receptor beta chains from a single sample sequenced in a study of blood T cell repertoires in COVID-19. Here immunoSEQ multiplex PCR was the method, and the copy in TCRdb shows in-frame clones only, minus some. The table lists about 81,000 clones, 70% to 90% of them singletons. The sample was peripheral blood. The receptors originated from a woman aged 65 to 85 with acute or convalescent COVID-19.

V is TRBV27 and J is TRBJ2-5; D unresolved. This CDR3 has 13 residues. Germline V gene sequence: CDR1 MNHEY, CDR2 SMNVEV (reference sequence). V was pared by 2 bases and J by 2 bases, with 6 bases between. In nucleotides, the CDR3 is TGTGCCAGCAGTTTAACAGAACAAGAGACCCAGTACTTC. Amino acids: CASSLTEQETQYF.

This clone was seen just once. The J gene is TRBJ2-5, the V gene TRBV27; the D gene is possibly TRBD1 (7 bases). Germline CDR1 reads MNHEY; CDR2 reads SMNVEV (reference sequence). Deletions cut 7 bases from V and 0 bases from J, with 15 bases between. The CDR3 loop spans 15 amino acids. DNA for the CDR3: TGTGCCAGCACCCTGACAGGGAGGTACCAAGAGACCCAGTACTTC. Protein: CASTLTGRYQETQYF.

This clone was observed a few times. The chain combines TRBV6-5 with TRBJ1-3; D gene unclear. The V and J ends lost 10 bases and 6 bases respectively, with 16 bases between them. Per germline, CDR1 MNHEY and CDR2 SVGAGI. The CDR3 spans 13 residues. The CDR3 DNA sequence: TGTGCCACCTCCGGGTTTTCGGAAAACACCATATATTTT. This translates into CATSGFSENTIYF.

J is TRBJ2-2 and V is TRBV24-1, with 8 bases fitting TRBD1. Germline CDR1 KGHDR, CDR2 SFDVKD. J gave up 1 base and V 2 bases, and 2 bases lay outside the gene matches. The CDR3 totals 16 residues. The CDR3 coding sequence is TGTGCCACCAGTGATTGGGGGACAGGGAACACCGGGGAGCTGTTTTTT. Residues: CATSDWGTGNTGELFF.

V and J are TRBV29-1 and TRBJ2-3; 8 nucleotides line up with TRBD2. The germline V gene encodes CDR1 SQVTM and CDR2 ANQGSEA. The junction had 7 bases not matched to a gene; V was cut back by 4 bases and J by 4 bases. The CDR3 is made up of 14 amino acids. CDR3 sequence reads: CSVVASGQPDTQYF. CDR3 nucleotide sequence: TGCAGCGTTGTGGCTAGCGGGCAACCAGATACGCAGTATTTT.

This chain joins TRBV18 and TRBJ2-1; D perhaps matches TRBD2 (6 bases). V was cut by 5 bases and J by 7 bases, with 18 bases left in between. The CDR3 is made up of 15 amino acids. Germline CDR1 is KGHSH and CDR2 is LQKENI. CDR3 amino acids: CASSLVADVGNEQFF. Here the CDR3 DNA reads TGTGCCAGCTCATTGGTAGCGGACGTGGGGAATGAGCAGTTCTTC.

The rearrangement links TRBV6-5 to TRBJ1-3; no reliable D call. Germline values: CDR1 MNHEY, CDR2 SVGAGI. The CDR3 extends over 14 amino acids. Trimming shortened V by 6 bases and J by 8 bases, and 17 bases separated the two germline ends. CDR3 bases: TGTGCCAGCAGCTCCGGGAGCCAAGGTTACACCATATATTTT. Residues: CASSSGSQGYTIYF.

The V and J genes are TRBV7-2 and TRBJ2-3; possible D gene TRBD2, 7 bases. With 7 bases removed from V and 4 bases from J, the gap between germline ends came to 21 bases. The CDR3 spans 16 residues. CDR1 and CDR2 (germline): SGHTA, FQGNSA. The CDR3 loop reads CASTPLGGGGADTQYF. The DNA for the CDR3 is TGTGCCAGCACCCCTTTGGGGGGAGGGGGGGCAGATACGCAGTATTTT.

V usage is TRBV6-5 and J usage is TRBJ1-3, with a weak D call TRBD1 (5 bases). The CDR3 has 14 residues. Trimming took 2 bases from V and 0 from J, leaving 5 bases between them. Germline CDR1 MNHEY, CDR2 SVGAGI. Written as DNA, the CDR3 is TGTGCCAGCAGTTACGACAGCTCTGGAAACACCATATATTTT. Protein: CASSYDSSGNTIYF.

This sequence joins TRBV18 and TRBJ1-1; no reliable D call. V was pared by 1 base and J by 2 bases, with 11 bases between. Germline V gene sequence: CDR1 KGHSH, CDR2 LQKENI. The CDR3 is made up of 15 amino acids. This CDR3 is CASSPLQSQNTEAFF. The DNA for the CDR3 is TGTGCCAGCTCACCACTGCAGTCCCAAAACACTGAAGCTTTCTTT.

The chain uses TRBV5-1 and TRBJ1-2, with TRBD1 identical over 9 bases. This CDR3 has 15 amino acids. Germline trimming cut 3 bases from V and 6 bases from J; bases unmatched to any gene: 9. Per germline, CDR1 SGHRS and CDR2 YFSETQ. The CDR3 sequence is CASSWGTGKRDGYTF. The CDR3 region has the DNA TGCGCCAGCAGCTGGGGGACAGGGAAAAGGGATGGCTACACCTTC. The variable domain in full, completed from reference TRBV5-1 and TRBJ1-2, reads KAGVTQTPRYLIKTRGQQVTLSCSPISGHRSVSWYQQTPGQGLQFLFEYFSETQRNKGNFPGRFSGRQFSNSRSEMNVSTLELGDSALYLCASSWGTGKRDGYTFGSGTRLTVV.

V and J are TRBV19 and TRBJ2-2, with 8 bases that match TRBD1. The CDR3 totals 15 residues. CDR1 is LNHDA, CDR2 SQIVND, per germline (reference sequence). V shed 5 bases, J shed 4 bases, and the junction held 6 bases outside the gene matches. CDR3 amino acids: CASSPGQGPTGELFF. Written as DNA, the CDR3 is TGTGCCAGTAGTCCCGGACAGGGCCCCACCGGGGAGCTGTTTTTT. Looking up the rest from reference TRBV19 and TRBJ2-2 gives the full variable domain: DGGITQSPKYLFRKEGQNVTLSCEQNLNHDAMYWYRQDPGQGLRLIYYSQIVNDFQKGDIAEGYSVSREKKESFPLTVTSAQKNPTAFYLCASSPGQGPTGELFFGEGSRLTVL.

The chain carries TRBV5-1 and TRBJ2-2; 16 nucleotides align to TRBD2. J gave up 11 bases and V 2 bases, and 15 bases lay outside the gene matches. Per germline, CDR1 SGHRS and CDR2 YFSETQ. The CDR3 length is 19 residues. CDR3 nucleotide sequence: TGCGCCAGCAGCTTCGATCCGGGACTAGCGGGAGGGCCTCTTGGAGAGCTGTTTTTT. Its protein is CASSFDPGLAGGPLGELFF.

This clone came up once. The chain has TRBV6-5 and TRBJ1-1, with a tentative D call TRBD1 (5 bases). With 6 bases removed from V and 0 bases from J, the gap between germline ends came to 11 bases. The germline V gene has CDR1 MNHEY and CDR2 SVGAGI. This CDR3 region has 14 residues. CDR3 DNA sequence: TGTGCCAGCAGGACAGATATGATGAACACTGAAGCTTTCTTT. It specifies CASRTDMMNTEAFF.

This chain links TRBV5-1 with TRBJ1-6, with a possible D match to TRBD1 (6 bases). This CDR3 spans 14 amino acids. Germline CDR1 SGHRS, CDR2 YFSETQ. V was trimmed by 3 bases and J by 4 bases, leaving 8 bases between them. CDR3 in amino acids: CASSSQGYNSPLHF. The CDR3 DNA sequence: TGCGCCAGCAGCTCCCAGGGGTATAATTCACCCCTCCACTTT.

The V gene is TRBV28, the J gene TRBJ1-4, with D perhaps matching TRBD1 (5 bases). This CDR3 spans 14 amino acids. In germline, CDR1 is MDHEN, CDR2 SYDVKM. Trimming removed 7 bases at V and 4 bases at J, with 13 bases between. The CDR3 sequence: CASKMGGVNEKLFF. CDR3 bases: TGTGCCAGCAAAATGGGGGGTGTTAATGAAAAACTGTTTTTT.

The DNA for the CDR3 is TGTGCCAGCAGCCAAGCGGACAGCTATGGCTACACCTTC. Translating it yields CASSQADSYGYTF. The chain couples TRBV3-1 (or the pseudogene TRBV3-2) to TRBJ1-2; D is perhaps TRBD1 (6 bases). Trimming removed 1 base at V and 4 bases at J, with 7 bases between. The CDR3 sequence is 13 residues long. The germline gives CDR1 LGHDT, CDR2 YNNKEL (reference sequence).